The source of this T cell receptor beta chain is a study of cytomegalovirus exposure and HLA in healthy donors. Study findings and constraints: In a later analysis, V- and J-gene trimming of beta chains associated with a DCLRE1C missense variant, replicated independently. Solely CMV serostatus was available to characterize immune exposure.

Of note for this clone: What it binds is not known.

The CDR3 covers 12 residues. The V segment lost 10 bases and the J segment 3 bases; nucleotides outside the gene matches: 6. CDR1 and CDR2 (germline): ENHRY, SYGVKD. This PCR relied on a set of 60 Vbeta primers and 13 Jbeta primers. Some clones are missing from TCRdb's copy, which holds only in-frame ones; the method was immunoSEQ multiplex PCR. The table shows roughly 130,000 clones, with roughly 79% occurring only once. This clonotype was obtained from a young man in good health and CMV-seronegative. This chain uses TRBV10-3 with TRBJ2-7; 7 nucleotides line up with TRBD1. Source material: PBMCs. CDR3: CATRDSHYEQYF. CDR3 DNA sequence: TGTGCCACGAGGGACAGCCACTACGAGCAGTACTTC.